This TCR beta chain derives from a study of blood T cell repertoires in COVID-19. Overall study: PBMCs, B-cell-depleted T cells, or T cells were the source of the cDNA or gDNA that made up the material.

Germline CDR1 reads LNHDA; CDR2 reads SQIVND (reference sequence). The ends lost 2 bases at V and 7 bases at J; junction bases unmatched: 4. This CDR3 is 15 amino acids long. Per the original data handling: Estimated nucleated cell counts came from reference gene primer amplification. Sequencing used immunoSEQ multiplex PCR; TCRdb keeps in-frame clones, though not all of them. Clone size and V and J calls were adopted from that table, with D and trimming inferred from the DNA. The sample holds 200,000 to 300,000 clones; more than 70% are singletons and the top ten take 0.99%. The chain joins TRBV19 to TRBJ2-2; 10 nucleotides match TRBD1. Sequencing was done on a sample of peripheral blood. The TCR sequence derives from a woman aged 40 to 49 who had recovered from COVID-19. As DNA, the CDR3 is TGTGCCAGTAGTATAAGGGGGACAGGGGTCGGGGAGCTGTTTTTT. Translation gives CASSIRGTGVGELFF.